These 31 T cell receptor beta chains share one sample of origin, sequenced in a study of cytomegalovirus exposure and HLA in healthy donors. This PCR relied on a set of 60 Vbeta primers and 13 Jbeta primers. The table came from immunoSEQ multiplex PCR; TCRdb's copy has only in-frame clones and leaves some out. The data show about 240,000 clones, more than 70% seen once. The sequenced sample was PBMCs. These receptors all come from a boy between 10 and 17 years old in good health and CMV-seronegative.

The chain links TRBV19 to TRBJ2-3; D unclear. V lost 8 bases, J lost 3 bases, and 18 bases lay in between. Per the germline V gene, CDR1 is LNHDA and CDR2 is SQIVND (reference sequence). The CDR3 is 15 amino acids. The CDR3 sequence: CASRTFSHTTDTQYF. DNA of the CDR3: TGTGCCAGTCGAACCTTCTCCCACACAACAGATACGCAGTATTTT.

This chain uses TRBV7-3 with TRBJ2-3; D is undetermined. V lost 3 bases and J 0 bases, leaving 13 bases between the germline ends. This CDR3 is 16 amino acids long. Germline CDR1 SGHTA, CDR2 FQGTGA. CDR3 DNA: TGTGCCAGCAGCTTGTGGAGCTTCTCTAGCACAGATACGCAGTATTTT. Translated, it gives CASSLWSFSSTDTQYF. Filled out from reference TRBV7-3 and TRBJ2-3, the complete variable domain reads GAGVSQTPSNKVTEKGKYVELRCDPISGHTALYWYRQSLGQGPEFLIYFQGTGAADDSGLPNDRFFAVRPEGSVSTLKIQRTERGDSAVYLCASSLWSFSSTDTQYFGPGTRLTVL.

The V call is TRBV5-1, the J call TRBJ1-2; maybe TRBD1 (5 bases). The germline V and J ends were trimmed by 4 bases and 2 bases, with 18 bases remaining between them. The CDR3 length is 16 residues. Germline CDR1 reads SGHRS; CDR2 reads YFSETQ. The CDR3 DNA reads TGCGCCAGCAGCCTCACCGCCGGGGGGGGAAACTATGGCTACACCTTC. It encodes CASSLTAGGGNYGYTF.

Comments on this clone: One end of the junction fails to match germline, which may point to a read error. This chain uses TRBV10-2 with TRBJ2-1, with TRBD2 as a possible D gene (5 bases). This CDR3 is built from 14 residues. Germline V gene lookup returns CDR1 WSHSY and CDR2 SAAADI. CDR3 DNA sequence: TGCGCCAGCAGACTCACCATTACTAGTAATGGGCAGTTCTTC. Protein: CASRLTITSNGQFF.

This clone was counted only a few times. This chain links TRBV6-1 with TRBJ2-7, with D perhaps matching TRBD2 (5 bases). Germline V gene lookup returns CDR1 MNHNS and CDR2 SASEGT. The ends were cut back, 4 bases at V and 2 bases at J, with 18 bases in the middle. The CDR3 has 16 amino acids. The CDR3 loop is CASSVSDGDPAYEQYF. DNA for the CDR3: TGTGCCAGCAGTGTCTCTGACGGGGATCCTGCCTACGAGCAGTACTTC.

This chain uses TRBV7-9 with TRBJ1-2; TRBD1 might be the D (5 bases). V lost 10 bases, J lost 8 bases, and 11 bases lay in between. Germline CDR1 is SEHNR and CDR2 is FQNEAQ (reference sequence). The CDR3 extends over 10 amino acids. The CDR3 loop is CATQGYGYTF. The CDR3 nucleotides are TGTGCCACCCAGGGTTACGGCTACACCTTC.

The chain has TRBV5-5 and TRBJ2-7; 9 nucleotides agree with TRBD1. The CDR3 contains 15 residues. V was clipped by 0 bases and J by 10 bases; unmatched bases: 11. Germline loops: CDR1 SGHKS, CDR2 YYEKEE (reference sequence). In nucleotides, the CDR3 is TGTGCCAGCAGCTTGGCCCCCGGGACAGGGAAGGGACAGTACTTC. Translating gives CASSLAPGTGKGQYF.

This clone has only a few counts. This chain connects TRBV4-1 to TRBJ2-3; possible D gene TRBD2, 6 bases. The CDR3 loop spans 18 amino acids. The V end was cut by 1 base, the J end by 3 bases, with 20 bases between. CDR1 is MGHRA, CDR2 YSYEKL, per germline. The CDR3 sequence: CASSQGRRGALRTDTQYF. The CDR3 nucleotides are TGCGCCAGCAGCCAAGGTCGGCGGGGAGCTCTTCGTACAGATACGCAGTATTTT.

The rearrangement links TRBV5-4 to TRBJ2-1; 10 positions agree with TRBD2. The V and J ends lost 2 bases and 0 bases, in that order; junction bases with no gene match: 5. Germline lookup yields CDR1 SGHNT and CDR2 YYREEE (reference sequence). This CDR3 has 17 amino acids. CDR3 in DNA: TGTGCCAGCAGCTTAGCGGGAGGGCCGGGCTCCTACAATGAGCAGTTCTTC. This codes for CASSLAGGPGSYNEQFF.

The genes are TRBV4-2 and TRBJ2-1, with 16 nucleotides matching TRBD2. V gave up 4 bases and J gave up 6 bases; unmatched junction bases: 6. The CDR3 loop spans 17 amino acids. Germline values: CDR1 LGHNA, CDR2 YNFKEQ. DNA for the CDR3: TGTGCCAGCAGCCCGATGGGACTAGCGGGAGGGGCCAATGAGCAGTTCTTC. This codes for CASSPMGLAGGANEQFF.

The chain employs TRBV13 and TRBJ2-1; 7 bases map to TRBD1. The CDR3 is made up of 14 amino acids. The germline V gene encodes CDR1 PRHDT and CDR2 FYEKMQ (reference sequence). V was pared by 5 bases and J by 5 bases, with 6 bases of the junction left unmatched. The CDR3 loop is CASSVTGTDNEQFF. CDR3 nucleotides: TGTGCCAGCAGCGTGACAGGGACCGACAATGAGCAGTTCTTC. The complete variable domain, with remaining parts taken from reference TRBV13 and TRBJ2-1, reads AAGVIQSPRHLIKEKRETATLKCYPIPRHDTVYWYQQGPGQDPQFLISFYEKMQSDKGSIPDRFSAQQFSDYHSELNMSSLELGDSALYFCASSVTGTDNEQFFGPGTRLTVL.

The chain couples TRBV10-3 to TRBJ1-1, with a possible D match to TRBD1 (5 bases). V lost 6 bases and J lost 1, with 12 bases in between. Germline CDR1 reads ENHRY; CDR2 reads SYGVKD. The CDR3 runs to 14 residues. As DNA, the CDR3 is TGTGCCATCAGATCGGCAGGGTCGAACACTGAAGCTTTCTTT. It specifies CAIRSAGSNTEAFF.

The chain has TRBV27 and TRBJ1-5, with no clear D. This CDR3 region has 13 residues. Deletions cut 3 bases from V and 5 bases from J, with 8 bases between. CDR1 is MNHEY, CDR2 SMNVEV, per germline (reference sequence). The CDR3 spells CASSLGQDQPQHF. In DNA, the CDR3 is TGTGCCAGCAGTTTGGGTCAGGATCAGCCCCAGCATTTT.

The chain employs TRBV27 and TRBJ1-5, with a possible D match to TRBD1 (6 bases). Germline V CDR1 and CDR2: MNHEY, SMNVEV (reference sequence). Trimming stripped 6 bases from V and 4 bases from J, with 10 bases between. The CDR3 runs to 13 residues. The CDR3 loop is CASSRTDNQPQHF. DNA of the CDR3: TGTGCCAGCAGCAGGACAGATAATCAGCCCCAGCATTTT.

V and J are TRBV7-9 and TRBJ1-2, with 9 nucleotides matching TRBD1. Per the germline V gene, CDR1 is SEHNR and CDR2 is FQNEAQ (reference sequence). This CDR3 is 13 amino acids long. The V and J ends lost 6 bases and 8 bases, in that order; junction bases with no gene match: 7. The CDR3 reads CASRTGGESGYTF. CDR3 nucleotide sequence: TGTGCCAGCAGGACAGGGGGGGAATCCGGCTACACCTTC. Full variable domain (rest looked up from reference TRBV7-9 and TRBJ1-2): DTGVSQNPRHKITKRGQNVTFRCDPISEHNRLYWYRQTLGQGPEFLTYFQNEAQLEKSRLLSDRFSAERPKGSFSTLEIQRTEQGDSAMYLCASRTGGESGYTFGSGTRLTVV.

Here the CDR3 DNA reads TGCGCCAGCAGCTTGGAACCGAGACAACAGGGATTTAGCAATCAGCCCCAGCATTTT. Its protein product is CASSLEPRQQGFSNQPQHF. The chain links TRBV5-1 to TRBJ1-5; a possible D gene is TRBD1 (6 bases). V lost 0 bases, J lost 0 bases, and 19 bases lay in between. The CDR3 contains 19 residues. Germline assignment: CDR1 SGHRS and CDR2 YFSETQ.

The J gene is TRBJ2-3, the V gene TRBV30, with 13 bases lining up with TRBD2. V lost 2 bases, J lost 2 bases, and 10 bases stayed unmatched. Germline CDR1 is GTSNPN and CDR2 is SVGIG (reference sequence). CDR3 length equals 18 residues. CDR3 sequence: CAWSLMRTSGGSTDTQYF. The CDR3 DNA reads TGTGCCTGGAGTCTAATGCGGACTAGCGGGGGATCCACAGATACGCAGTATTTT.

Written as DNA, the CDR3 is TGCAGCGTTGAAGATCTGGTCCAAGACGCCGACAAATACGAGCAGTACTTC. Translated, it gives CSVEDLVQDADKYEQYF. This sequence joins TRBV29-1 and TRBJ2-5; no clear D gene. The J call may be incorrect, as the DNA end agrees better with TRBJ2-7. CDR1 and CDR2 from the germline V gene are SQVTM and ANQGSEA. CDR3 length equals 17 residues.

The chain is built from TRBV7-8 and TRBJ2-3, with 10 bases matching TRBD2. Trimming cost V 5 bases and J 5 bases; bases outside gene matches: 7. This CDR3 is built from 15 residues. CDR1 is SGHVS, CDR2 FQNEAQ, per germline. The CDR3 DNA is TGTGCCAGCAGCGGTCGACTAGCGGGCCTAGATACGCAGTATTTT. Translation gives CASSGRLAGLDTQYF.

The sample holds one count of this clone. The chain joins TRBV5-5 to TRBJ1-1; perhaps TRBD1 as D (6 bases). CDR3 length: 15 amino acids. Trimming pared 4 bases from V and 11 bases from J, leaving 24 bases between. Germline CDR1 is SGHKS and CDR2 is YYEKEE (reference sequence). The CDR3: CASSPQRGSGIRAFF. The CDR3 DNA reads TGTGCCAGCAGCCCCCAAAGGGGGAGTGGGATACGGGCTTTCTTT. Complete variable domain (other parts from reference TRBV5-5 and TRBJ1-1): DAGVTQSPTHLIKTRGQQVTLRCSPISGHKSVSWYQQVLGQGPQFIFQYYEKEERGRGNFPDRFSARQFPNYSSELNVNALLLGDSALYLCASSPQRGSGIRAFFGQGTRLTVV.

This chain uses TRBV11-3 with TRBJ2-7; 10 bases fit TRBD2. With V trimmed by 5 bases and J by 4 bases, 5 bases remained unmatched. The CDR3 consists of 14 residues. The germline gives CDR1 SGHNT, CDR2 YENEEA. CDR3 sequence (DNA): TGTGCCAGCAGCAGGCTAGCGGGGGCATACGAGCAGTACTTC. Protein sequence: CASSRLAGAYEQYF.

This clone was counted between two and nine times. This chain uses TRBV6-5 with TRBJ1-6; unclear D gene. V lost 6 bases, J lost 5 bases, and 14 bases lay in between. Germline-derived CDR1 and CDR2 are MNHEY and SVGAGI. The CDR3 consists of 15 residues. CDR3 DNA sequence: TGTGCCAGCAGCCGGGGAGGCCAACATAATTCACCCCTCCACTTT. It is translated as CASSRGGQHNSPLHF.

The rearrangement links TRBV27 to TRBJ2-7; TRBD1 matches 7 bases. CDR3 length: 14 amino acids. V lost 3 bases and J lost 0; bases outside the gene matches: 2. Germline V CDR1 and CDR2: MNHEY, SMNVEV (reference sequence). DNA of the CDR3: TGTGCCAGCAGTTTCCGGGACAGCTCCTACGAGCAGTACTTC. Residues: CASSFRDSSYEQYF.

The chain joins TRBV6-1 to TRBJ2-1; 9 bases are shared with TRBD1. The CDR3 totals 15 residues. CDR1 and CDR2 from the germline V gene are MNHNS and SASEGT. J gave up 3 bases and V 5 bases, and 5 bases lay outside the gene matches. In DNA, the CDR3 is TGTGCCAGCAGTTCGGACAGGGGAATCTACAATGAGCAGTTCTTC. Encoded protein: CASSSDRGIYNEQFF.

The chain joins TRBV30 to TRBJ2-1; the match to TRBD2 covers 12 bases. Trimming took 3 bases from V and 3 from J; bases not matched to a gene: 3. The CDR3 spans 15 residues. Germline-derived CDR1 and CDR2 are GTSNPN and SVGIG (reference sequence). CDR3 in amino acids: CAWSKLAGGYNEQFF. The CDR3 nucleotides read TGTGCCTGGAGCAAACTAGCGGGGGGCTACAATGAGCAGTTCTTC.

The CDR3 loop reads CASSTISGWNQPQHF. Written as DNA, the CDR3 is TGTGCCAGTAGTACCATCTCAGGGTGGAACCAGCCCCAGCATTTT. The chain employs TRBV19 and TRBJ1-5, with D perhaps TRBD1 (5 bases). CDR1 is LNHDA and CDR2 is SQIVND in the germline V gene (reference sequence). The CDR3 has 15 residues. V was shortened by 4 bases and J by 7 bases, with 17 bases between the two germline ends. Full variable domain (rest looked up from reference TRBV19 and TRBJ1-5): DGGITQSPKYLFRKEGQNVTLSCEQNLNHDAMYWYRQDPGQGLRLIYYSQIVNDFQKGDIAEGYSVSREKKESFPLTVTSAQKNPTAFYLCASSTISGWNQPQHFGDGTRLSIL.

V usage is TRBV18 and J usage is TRBJ2-3, with D possibly being TRBD2 (5 bases). Germline CDR1 is KGHSH and CDR2 is LQKENI. The length of the CDR3 is 14 residues. The V end was cut by 3 bases, the J end by 4 bases, with 11 bases between. CDR3 bases: TGTGCCAGCTCACCGAGGACTGATTCAGATACGCAGTATTTT. Translating it yields CASSPRTDSDTQYF.

The V gene is TRBV5-6, the J gene TRBJ1-4; possibly TRBD1 for D (5 bases). Trimming removed 3 bases at V and 3 bases at J, with 9 bases between. The CDR3 sequence is 14 residues long. Germline assignment: CDR1 SGHDT and CDR2 YYEEEE. The chain's CDR3 is CASSSDTSNEKLFF. The CDR3 DNA sequence: TGTGCCAGCAGCTCGGACACTTCTAATGAAAAACTGTTTTTT.

This clone is a singleton in its sample. The V and J genes are TRBV30 and TRBJ1-4, with 8 nucleotides matching TRBD1. Germline V gene data show CDR1 as GTSNPN and CDR2 as SVGIG (reference sequence). Unmatched junction bases numbered 7, after V lost 4 bases and J lost 3 bases. The CDR3 has 15 amino acids. The CDR3 DNA reads TGTGCCTGGAACCGACAGGGGATGGCTAATGAAAAACTGTTTTTT. It codes for CAWNRQGMANEKLFF.

This sequence joins TRBV6-6 and TRBJ2-7; a weak D match, TRBD2 (6 bases). The V end was cut by 7 bases, the J end by 4 bases, with 20 bases between. There are 15 residues in the CDR3. Germline V lookup: CDR1 MNHNY, CDR2 SVGAGI (reference sequence). The CDR3 sequence is CASNGWDSTVYEQYF. The CDR3 DNA reads as TGTGCCAGCAATGGCTGGGACTCCACGGTGTACGAGCAGTACTTC.

This chain connects TRBV7-9 to TRBJ1-3; TRBD1 is a possible D gene (5 bases). Trimming removed 1 base at V and 2 bases at J, with 6 bases between. The length of the CDR3 is 14 residues. Per germline, CDR1 SEHNR and CDR2 FQNEAQ (reference sequence). In DNA, the CDR3 is TGTGCCAGCAGCTTAGGGACAACTGGAAACACCATATATTTT. Its protein product is CASSLGTTGNTIYF.